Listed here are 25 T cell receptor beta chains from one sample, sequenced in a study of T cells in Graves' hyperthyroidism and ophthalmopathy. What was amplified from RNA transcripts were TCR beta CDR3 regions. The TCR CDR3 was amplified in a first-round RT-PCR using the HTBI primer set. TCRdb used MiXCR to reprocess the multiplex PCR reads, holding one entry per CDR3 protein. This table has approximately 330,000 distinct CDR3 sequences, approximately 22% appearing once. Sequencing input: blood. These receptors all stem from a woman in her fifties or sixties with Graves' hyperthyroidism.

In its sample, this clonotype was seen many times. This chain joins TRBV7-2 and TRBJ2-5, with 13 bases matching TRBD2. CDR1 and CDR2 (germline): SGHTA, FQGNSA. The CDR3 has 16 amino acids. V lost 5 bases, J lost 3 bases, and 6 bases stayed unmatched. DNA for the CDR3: TGTGCCAGCAGCGGCTGGACTAGCGGGGGAGAAGAGACCCAGTACTTC. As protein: CASSGWTSGGEETQYF.

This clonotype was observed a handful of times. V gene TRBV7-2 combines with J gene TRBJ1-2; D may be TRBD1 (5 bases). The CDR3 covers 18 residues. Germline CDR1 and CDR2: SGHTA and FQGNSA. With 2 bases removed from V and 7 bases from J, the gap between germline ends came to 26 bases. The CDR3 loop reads CASSLTTIPTATGGGYTF. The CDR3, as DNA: TGTGCCAGCAGCTTAACCACTATCCCTACAGCTACCGGGGGTGGCTACACCTTC. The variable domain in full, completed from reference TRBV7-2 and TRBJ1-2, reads GAGVSQSPSNKVTEKGKDVELRCDPISGHTALYWYRQSLGQGLEFLIYFQGNSAPDKSGLPSDRFSAERTGGSVSTLTIQRTQQEDSAVYLCASSLTTIPTATGGGYTFGSGTRLTVV.

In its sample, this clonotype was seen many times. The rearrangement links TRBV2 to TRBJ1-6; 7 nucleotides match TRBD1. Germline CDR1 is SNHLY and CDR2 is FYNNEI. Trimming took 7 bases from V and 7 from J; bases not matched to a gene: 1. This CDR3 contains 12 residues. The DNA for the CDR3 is TGTGCCAGCAACAGGGGAAATTCACCCCTCCACTTT. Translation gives CASNRGNSPLHF.

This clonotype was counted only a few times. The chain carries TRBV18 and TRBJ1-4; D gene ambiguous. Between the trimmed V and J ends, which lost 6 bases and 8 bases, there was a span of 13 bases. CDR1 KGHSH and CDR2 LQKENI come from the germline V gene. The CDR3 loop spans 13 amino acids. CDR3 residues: CASSQQSWEKLFF. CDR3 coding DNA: TGTGCCAGCTCGCAGCAGAGTTGGGAAAAACTGTTTTTT. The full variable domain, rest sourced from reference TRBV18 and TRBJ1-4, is NAGVMQNPRHLVRRRGQEARLRCSPMKGHSHVYWYRQLPEEGLKFMVYLQKENIIDESGMPKERFSAEFPKEGPSILRIQQVVRGDSAAYFCASSQQSWEKLFFGSGTQLSVL.

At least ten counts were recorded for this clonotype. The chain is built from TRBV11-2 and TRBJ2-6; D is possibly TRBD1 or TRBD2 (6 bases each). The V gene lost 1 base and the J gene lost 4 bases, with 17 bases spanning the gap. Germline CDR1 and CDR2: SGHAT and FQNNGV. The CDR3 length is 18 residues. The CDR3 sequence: CASSLGVPPGAGANVLTF. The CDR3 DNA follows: TGTGCCAGCAGCTTAGGTGTGCCCCCGGGGGCCGGGGCCAACGTCCTGACTTTC.

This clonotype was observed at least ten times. The CDR3: CAISGPTSGSPELYNEQFF. The CDR3 DNA reads as TGTGCCATCAGTGGACCTACTAGCGGGAGTCCTGAACTCTACAATGAGCAGTTCTTC. The chain is built from TRBV10-3 and TRBJ2-1, with 11 bases identical to TRBD2. Losses at the gene ends were 4 bases for V and 3 bases for J; bases not matched to a gene: 14. The CDR3 is 19 residues long. CDR1 and CDR2 (germline): ENHRY, SYGVKD.

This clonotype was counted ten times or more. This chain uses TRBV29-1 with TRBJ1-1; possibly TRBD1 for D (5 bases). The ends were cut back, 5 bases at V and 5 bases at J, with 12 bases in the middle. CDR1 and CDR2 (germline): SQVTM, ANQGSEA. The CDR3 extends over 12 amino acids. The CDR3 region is CSVRQGGTEAFF. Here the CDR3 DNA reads TGCAGCGTTCGTCAGGGAGGGACTGAAGCTTTCTTT.

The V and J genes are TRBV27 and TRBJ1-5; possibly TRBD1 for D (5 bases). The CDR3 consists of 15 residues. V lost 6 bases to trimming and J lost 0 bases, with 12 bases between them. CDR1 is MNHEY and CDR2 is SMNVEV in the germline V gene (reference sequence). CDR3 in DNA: TGTGCCAGCAGGGGACTGCAGGATAGCAATCAGCCCCAGCATTTT. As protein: CASRGLQDSNQPQHF.

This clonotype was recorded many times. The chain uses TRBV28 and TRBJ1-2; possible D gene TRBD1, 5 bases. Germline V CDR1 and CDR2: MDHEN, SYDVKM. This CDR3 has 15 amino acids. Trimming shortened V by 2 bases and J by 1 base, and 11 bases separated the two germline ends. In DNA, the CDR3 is TGTGCCAGCAGTTTAAAGGGGTCCGTTAACTATGGCTACACCTTC. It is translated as CASSLKGSVNYGYTF.

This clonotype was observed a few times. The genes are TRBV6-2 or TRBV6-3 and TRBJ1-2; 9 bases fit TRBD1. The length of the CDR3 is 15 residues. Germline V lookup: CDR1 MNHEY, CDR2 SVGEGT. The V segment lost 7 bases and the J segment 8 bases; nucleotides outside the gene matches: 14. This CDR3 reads CASTPWTGESEGYTF. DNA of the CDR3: TGTGCCAGCACTCCTTGGACAGGGGAGTCTGAGGGCTACACCTTC.

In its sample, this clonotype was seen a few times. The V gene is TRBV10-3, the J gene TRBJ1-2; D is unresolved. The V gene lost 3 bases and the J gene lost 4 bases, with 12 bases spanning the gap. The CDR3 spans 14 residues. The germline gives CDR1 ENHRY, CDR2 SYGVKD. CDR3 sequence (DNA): TGTGCCATCAGTGAAGGGCAGACTAGCTATGGCTACACCTTC. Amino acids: CAISEGQTSYGYTF.

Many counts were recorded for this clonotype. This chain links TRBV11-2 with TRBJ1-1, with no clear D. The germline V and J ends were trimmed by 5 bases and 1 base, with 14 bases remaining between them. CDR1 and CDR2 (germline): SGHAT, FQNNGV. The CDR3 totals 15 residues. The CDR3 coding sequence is TGTGCCAGCAGCCCCAGCCGGCAGTGGAACACTGAAGCTTTCTTT. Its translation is CASSPSRQWNTEAFF.

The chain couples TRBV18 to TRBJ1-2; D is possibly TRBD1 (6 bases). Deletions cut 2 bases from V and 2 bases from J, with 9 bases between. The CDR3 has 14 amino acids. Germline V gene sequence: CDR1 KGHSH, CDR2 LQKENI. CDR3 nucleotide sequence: TGTGCCAGCTCACCAGCTAGGGGGAACTATGGCTACACCTTC. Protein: CASSPARGNYGYTF.

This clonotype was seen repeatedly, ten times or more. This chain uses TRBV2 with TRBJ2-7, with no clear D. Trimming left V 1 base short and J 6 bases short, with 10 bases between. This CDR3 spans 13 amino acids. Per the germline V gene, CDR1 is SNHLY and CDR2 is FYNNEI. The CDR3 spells CASSEGLRVEQYF. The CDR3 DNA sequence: TGTGCCAGCAGTGAAGGTCTTCGGGTCGAGCAGTACTTC.

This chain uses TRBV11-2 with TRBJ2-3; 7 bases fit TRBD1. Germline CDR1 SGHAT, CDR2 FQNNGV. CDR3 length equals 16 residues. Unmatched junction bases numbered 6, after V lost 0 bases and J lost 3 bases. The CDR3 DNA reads TGTGCCAGCAGCTTAGATCCGAACAGGGGTACAGATACGCAGTATTTT. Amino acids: CASSLDPNRGTDTQYF.

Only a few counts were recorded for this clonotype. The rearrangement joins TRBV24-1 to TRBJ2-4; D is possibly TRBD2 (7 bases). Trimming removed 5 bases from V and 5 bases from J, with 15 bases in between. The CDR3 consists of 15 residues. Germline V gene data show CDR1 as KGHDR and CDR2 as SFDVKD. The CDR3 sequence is CATSGRGGDQNIQYF. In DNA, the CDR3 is TGTGCCACCAGTGGAAGGGGGGGCGATCAAAACATTCAGTACTTC.

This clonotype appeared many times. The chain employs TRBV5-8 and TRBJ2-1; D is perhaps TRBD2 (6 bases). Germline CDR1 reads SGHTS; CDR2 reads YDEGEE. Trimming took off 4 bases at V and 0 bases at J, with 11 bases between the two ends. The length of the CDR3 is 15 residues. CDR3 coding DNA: TGTGCCAGCAGCAGGGGACTGTACTCCTACAATGAGCAGTTCTTC. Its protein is CASSRGLYSYNEQFF.

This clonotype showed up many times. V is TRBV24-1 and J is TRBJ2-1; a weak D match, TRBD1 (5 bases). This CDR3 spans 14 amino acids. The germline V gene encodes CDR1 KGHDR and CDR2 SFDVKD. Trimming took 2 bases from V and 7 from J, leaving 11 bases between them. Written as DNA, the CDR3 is TGTGCCACCAGTGATTGGACAAAGGGTAATGAGCAGTTCTTC. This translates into CATSDWTKGNEQFF.

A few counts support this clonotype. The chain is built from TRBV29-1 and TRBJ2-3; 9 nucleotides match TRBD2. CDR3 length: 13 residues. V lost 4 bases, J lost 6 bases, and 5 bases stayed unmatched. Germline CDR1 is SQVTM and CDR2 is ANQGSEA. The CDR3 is CSVVSSGKDTQYF. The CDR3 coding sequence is TGCAGCGTTGTTTCTAGCGGGAAGGATACGCAGTATTTT.

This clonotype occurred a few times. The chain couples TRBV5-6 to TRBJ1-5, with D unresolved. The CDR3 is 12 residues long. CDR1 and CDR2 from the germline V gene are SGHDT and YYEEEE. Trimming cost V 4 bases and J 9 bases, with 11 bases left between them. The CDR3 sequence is CASSTPSGPQHF. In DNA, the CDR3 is TGTGCCAGCAGCACCCCTTCGGGGCCCCAGCATTTT. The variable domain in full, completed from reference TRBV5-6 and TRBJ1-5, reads DAGVTQSPTHLIKTRGQQVTLRCSPKSGHDTVSWYQQALGQGPQFIFQYYEEEERQRGNFPDRFSGHQFPNYSSELNVNALLLGDSALYLCASSTPSGPQHFGDGTRLSIL.

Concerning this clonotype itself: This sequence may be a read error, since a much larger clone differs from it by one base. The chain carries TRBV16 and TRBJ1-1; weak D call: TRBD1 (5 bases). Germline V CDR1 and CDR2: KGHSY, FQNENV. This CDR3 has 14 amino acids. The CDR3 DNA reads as TGTGCCAGCAGCCAATCGGGGGGGAACACTAAAGCTTTCTTT. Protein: CASSQSGGNTKAFF.

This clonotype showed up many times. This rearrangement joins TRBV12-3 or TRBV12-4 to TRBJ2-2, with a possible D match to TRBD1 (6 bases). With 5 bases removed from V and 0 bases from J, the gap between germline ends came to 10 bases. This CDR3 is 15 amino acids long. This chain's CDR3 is CASSHSGANTGELFF. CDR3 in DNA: TGTGCCAGCAGTCATTCAGGGGCGAACACCGGGGAGCTGTTTTTT.

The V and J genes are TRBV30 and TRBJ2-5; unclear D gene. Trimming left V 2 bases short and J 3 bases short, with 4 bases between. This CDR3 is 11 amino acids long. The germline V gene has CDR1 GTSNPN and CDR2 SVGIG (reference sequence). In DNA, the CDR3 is TGTGCCTGGAGTCAGGAAGAGACCCAGTACTTC. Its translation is CAWSQEETQYF.

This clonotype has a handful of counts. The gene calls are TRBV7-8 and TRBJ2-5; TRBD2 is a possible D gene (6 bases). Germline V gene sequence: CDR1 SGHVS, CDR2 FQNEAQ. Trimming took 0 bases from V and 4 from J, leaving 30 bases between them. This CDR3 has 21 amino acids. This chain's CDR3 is CASSLAVPAGGYRFTGETQYF. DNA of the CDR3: TGTGCCAGCAGCTTAGCGGTCCCGGCTGGGGGGTATCGTTTTACGGGAGAGACCCAGTACTTC.

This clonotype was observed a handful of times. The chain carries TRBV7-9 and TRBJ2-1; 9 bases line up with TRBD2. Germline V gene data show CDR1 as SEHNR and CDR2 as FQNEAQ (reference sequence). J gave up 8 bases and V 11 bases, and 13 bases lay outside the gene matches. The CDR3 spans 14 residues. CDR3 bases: TGTGCCTCGCAGACGGGTAGCGGGAGAGATGAGCAGTTCTTC. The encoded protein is CASQTGSGRDEQFF.